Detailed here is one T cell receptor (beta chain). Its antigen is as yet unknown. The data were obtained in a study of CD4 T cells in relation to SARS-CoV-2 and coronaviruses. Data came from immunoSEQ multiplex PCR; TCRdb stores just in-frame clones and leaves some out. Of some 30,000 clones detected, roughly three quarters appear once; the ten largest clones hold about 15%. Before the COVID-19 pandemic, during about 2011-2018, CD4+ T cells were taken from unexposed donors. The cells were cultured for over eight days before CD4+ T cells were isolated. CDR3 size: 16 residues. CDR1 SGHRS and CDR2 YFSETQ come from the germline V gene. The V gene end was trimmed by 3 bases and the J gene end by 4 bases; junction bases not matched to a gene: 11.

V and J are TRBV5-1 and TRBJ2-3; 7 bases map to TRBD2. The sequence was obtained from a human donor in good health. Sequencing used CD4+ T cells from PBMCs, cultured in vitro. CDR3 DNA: TGCGCCAGCAGCTCTGGGACCGGGACTAACCCAGATACGCAGTATTTT. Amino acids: CASSSGTGTNPDTQYF.